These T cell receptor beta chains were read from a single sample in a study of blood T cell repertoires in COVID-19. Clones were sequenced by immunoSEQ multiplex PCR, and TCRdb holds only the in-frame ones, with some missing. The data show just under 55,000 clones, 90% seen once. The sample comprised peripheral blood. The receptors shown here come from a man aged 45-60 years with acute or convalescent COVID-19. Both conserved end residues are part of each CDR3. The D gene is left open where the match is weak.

CDR3 protein: CASSIGTSGLKDTQYF
V gene: TRBV5-8
D gene: TRBD2
J gene: TRBJ2-3

CDR3 protein: CATSDSQDILTDTQYF
V gene: TRBV24-1
D gene: -
J gene: TRBJ2-3

CDR3 protein: CASSWGPSYNEQFF
V gene: TRBV13
D gene: -
J gene: TRBJ2-1

CDR3 protein: CAISEAGWSYEQYF
V gene: TRBV10-3
D gene: -
J gene: TRBJ2-7

CDR3 protein: CASSQLAEQYF
V gene: TRBV3-1/TRBV3-2
D gene: -
J gene: TRBJ2-7

CDR3 protein: CATTKGGQGKNTEAFF
V gene: TRBV10-3
D gene: TRBD1
J gene: TRBJ1-1

CDR3 protein: CASSQDRDTPYNQPQHF
V gene: TRBV4-1
D gene: -
J gene: TRBJ1-5

CDR3 protein: CASSLGLTGGDTEAFF
V gene: TRBV9
D gene: TRBD1
J gene: TRBJ1-1

CDR3 protein: CASRATPGQSNEKLFF
V gene: TRBV2
D gene: TRBD1
J gene: TRBJ1-4

CDR3 protein: CASSDPRTSSGELFF
V gene: TRBV6-4
D gene: TRBD2
J gene: TRBJ2-2

CDR3 protein: CASSLVAGDYEQYF
V gene: TRBV27
D gene: TRBD2
J gene: TRBJ2-7

CDR3 protein: CASSPGGAGGRETQYF
V gene: TRBV5-4
D gene: TRBD2
J gene: TRBJ2-5

CDR3 protein: CASSLGQGVYGYTF
V gene: TRBV7-2
D gene: TRBD1
J gene: TRBJ1-2

CDR3 protein: CASSPNRGGLFYEQYF
V gene: TRBV4-1
D gene: -
J gene: TRBJ2-7

CDR3 protein: CASADRNYGYTF
V gene: TRBV27
D gene: -
J gene: TRBJ1-2

CDR3 protein: CASSVARGRVGETQYF
V gene: TRBV9
D gene: TRBD2
J gene: TRBJ2-5

CDR3 protein: CASRETSGRATYNEQFF
V gene: TRBV14
D gene: TRBD2
J gene: TRBJ2-1

CDR3 protein: CASSVGSYAGELFF
V gene: TRBV10-2
D gene: -
J gene: TRBJ2-2

CDR3 protein: CASRADSPSHEQYF
V gene: TRBV2
D gene: -
J gene: TRBJ2-7

CDR3 protein: CASSLFGAGGYEQYF
V gene: TRBV7-8
D gene: TRBD1
J gene: TRBJ2-7

CDR3 protein: CASSERGYGYTF
V gene: TRBV2
D gene: -
J gene: TRBJ1-2

CDR3 protein: CTSSQVRGEQFF
V gene: TRBV1
D gene: -
J gene: TRBJ2-1

CDR3 protein: CASSEAGQGSYNEQFF
V gene: TRBV2
D gene: TRBD1
J gene: TRBJ2-1